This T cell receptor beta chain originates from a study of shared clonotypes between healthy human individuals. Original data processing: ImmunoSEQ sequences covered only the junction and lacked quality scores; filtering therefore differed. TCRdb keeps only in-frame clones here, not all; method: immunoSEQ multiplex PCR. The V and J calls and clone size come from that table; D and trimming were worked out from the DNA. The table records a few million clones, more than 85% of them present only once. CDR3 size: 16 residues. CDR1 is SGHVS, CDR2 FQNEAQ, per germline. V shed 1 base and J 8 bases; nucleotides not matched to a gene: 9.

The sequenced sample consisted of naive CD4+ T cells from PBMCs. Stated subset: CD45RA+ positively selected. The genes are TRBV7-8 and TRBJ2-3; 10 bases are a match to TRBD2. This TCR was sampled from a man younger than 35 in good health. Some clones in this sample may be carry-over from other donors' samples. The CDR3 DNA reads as TGTGCCAGCAGCTTAGTATCAGCGGGAGGGGGGGTTACGCAGTATTTT. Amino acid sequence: CASSLVSAGGGVTQYF.